A single sample is the source of the 20 T cell receptor beta chains below, sequenced in a study of blood T cell repertoires in COVID-19. Here immunoSEQ multiplex PCR was the method, and the copy in TCRdb shows in-frame clones only, minus some. This sample has more than 40,000 clones, with roughly 80% found just once. The sequenced material came from peripheral blood. The receptor set was obtained from a man over 45 with acute or convalescent COVID-19.

The chain recombines TRBV29-1 with TRBJ2-7; TRBD1 is a possible D gene (5 bases). CDR3 size: 13 residues. From germline, CDR1 is SQVTM and CDR2 ANQGSEA. V was trimmed by 4 bases and J by 5 bases, leaving 15 bases between them. The DNA for the CDR3 is TGCAGCGTTGCGGGCAGGGATGGAGACGAGCAGTACTTC. This gives the protein CSVAGRDGDEQYF.

This rearrangement joins TRBV30 to TRBJ2-7; 8 bases line up with TRBD1. The germline gives CDR1 GTSNPN, CDR2 SVGIG (reference sequence). The CDR3 extends over 13 amino acids. J was trimmed by 3 bases and V by 3 bases; bases with no gene match: 4. The CDR3 DNA is TGTGCCTGGAGATCCGACAGGGGCTACGAGCAGTACTTC. It is translated as CAWRSDRGYEQYF.

The gene calls are TRBV30 and TRBJ2-3; the match to TRBD2 covers 7 bases. The CDR3 loop spans 12 amino acids. V gave up 6 bases and J gave up 1 base; unmatched junction bases: 1. Per the germline V gene, CDR1 is GTSNPN and CDR2 is SVGIG (reference sequence). The CDR3 nucleotides are TGTGCCTGCCGGGGGGGCACAGATACGCAGTATTTT. Translation gives CACRGGTDTQYF.

The rearrangement joins TRBV7-9 to TRBJ2-3; D is possibly TRBD2 (5 bases). Per the germline V gene, CDR1 is SEHNR and CDR2 is FQNEAQ (reference sequence). The CDR3 spans 13 residues. V was cut by 5 bases and J by 4 bases, with 10 bases left in between. CDR3 sequence (DNA): TGTGCCAGCAGCCCTCGCGGGCCAGATACGCAGTATTTT. It translates to CASSPRGPDTQYF.

This rearrangement joins TRBV7-3 to TRBJ2-3; TRBD2 might be the D (5 bases). The germline gives CDR1 SGHTA, CDR2 FQGTGA. CDR3 length: 15 residues. V lost 5 bases and J lost 2, with 14 bases in between. The DNA for the CDR3 is TGTGCCAGCAGCCCCCAGGCGGGCGACACAGATACGCAGTATTTT. It specifies CASSPQAGDTDTQYF.

The chain uses TRBV19 and TRBJ2-5; 8 bases are shared with TRBD2. The germline V gene has CDR1 LNHDA and CDR2 SQIVND (reference sequence). The CDR3 loop spans 16 amino acids. V shed 3 bases, J shed 7 bases, and the junction held 13 bases outside the gene matches. The CDR3 DNA follows: TGTGCCAGTAGTATGGCGGGCGGGGGGTCCGTCGGGACCCAGTACTTC. Translating gives CASSMAGGGSVGTQYF. The whole variable domain, filled in from reference TRBV19 and TRBJ2-5, reads DGGITQSPKYLFRKEGQNVTLSCEQNLNHDAMYWYRQDPGQGLRLIYYSQIVNDFQKGDIAEGYSVSREKKESFPLTVTSAQKNPTAFYLCASSMAGGGSVGTQYFGPGTRLLVL.

This clone is labeled as medium-sized. The V and J genes are TRBV3-1 (or the pseudogene TRBV3-2) and TRBJ2-2; D might be TRBD2 (6 bases). Trimming pared 1 base from V and 4 bases from J, leaving 13 bases between. Germline-derived CDR1 and CDR2 are LGHDT and YNNKEL (reference sequence). CDR3 length: 16 residues. CDR3 loop: CASSQVASESTGELFF. CDR3 bases: TGTGCCAGCAGCCAAGTGGCTAGCGAGAGCACCGGGGAGCTGTTTTTT.

The V gene is TRBV20-1, the J gene TRBJ2-1, with 8 bases aligning to TRBD2. V trimming: 3 bases; J trimming: 3 bases; junction bases outside the gene matches: 4. CDR3 length equals 14 residues. Germline lookup yields CDR1 DFQATT and CDR2 SNEGSKA (reference sequence). The CDR3 DNA reads as TGCAGTGCTAGTGCTAGCGGGTACTACAATGAGCAGTTCTTC. Its translation is CSASASGYYNEQFF.

This chain links TRBV19 with TRBJ1-5, with TRBD1 as a possible D gene (5 bases). V lost 7 bases to trimming and J lost 2 bases, with 15 bases between them. The V gene's germline CDR1 is LNHDA and CDR2 SQIVND (reference sequence). This CDR3 spans 15 amino acids. As DNA, the CDR3 is TGTGCCAGTAATTTTGAGACAGCTCGCAATCAGCCCCAGCATTTT. It codes for CASNFETARNQPQHF.

The chain has TRBV3-1 (or the pseudogene TRBV3-2) and TRBJ2-7; D remains ambiguous. From germline, CDR1 is LGHDT and CDR2 YNNKEL (reference sequence). V was pared by 3 bases and J by 3 bases, with 3 bases between. The CDR3 contains 11 residues. As DNA, the CDR3 is TGTGCCAGCAGCCACGGCTACGAGCAGTACTTC. Its protein product is CASSHGYEQYF.

This sequence joins TRBV5-4 and TRBJ1-5; D might be TRBD1 (5 bases). V was trimmed by 0 bases and J by 7 bases, leaving 14 bases between them. CDR3 length: 15 residues. Germline values: CDR1 SGHNT, CDR2 YYREEE (reference sequence). CDR3 bases: TGTGCCAGCAGCTTGGGAACCGGGGGGGAGCAGCCCCAGCATTTT. Translating it yields CASSLGTGGEQPQHF.

The genes are TRBV18 and TRBJ1-1; no clear D. The CDR3 runs 11 residues. Trimming removed 4 bases from V and 3 bases from J, with 3 bases in between. The germline CDR1 and CDR2 sequences are KGHSH and LQKENI. The chain's CDR3 is CASSLDTEAFF. The CDR3 coding sequence is TGTGCCAGCTCACTCGACACTGAAGCTTTCTTT.

This sequence joins TRBV7-2 and TRBJ2-7; no reliable D call. This CDR3 region has 15 residues. Per the germline V gene, CDR1 is SGHTA and CDR2 is FQGNSA. V was cut by 5 bases and J by 3 bases, with 17 bases left in between. In DNA form, the CDR3 reads TGTGCCAGCAGCCTTACCCCGAAGCCCCACTACGAGCAGTACTTC. This codes for CASSLTPKPHYEQYF.

This clone came up a few times. The junction and the germline gene differ at one end; a read error may be behind it. CDR3 amino acids: CAWSWRGTSYF. The CDR3 nucleotides read TGTGCCTGGAGCTGGCGCGGGACTTCTTACTTC. The chain couples TRBV30 to TRBJ1-2; D is possibly TRBD1 (5 bases). Germline V gene lookup returns CDR1 GTSNPN and CDR2 SVGIG (reference sequence). This CDR3 comprises 11 residues.

The gene calls are TRBV27 and TRBJ2-2; 12 bases are shared with TRBD1. Losses at the gene ends were 5 bases for V and 9 bases for J; bases not matched to a gene: 4. In germline, CDR1 is MNHEY, CDR2 SMNVEV (reference sequence). This CDR3 is 14 amino acids long. CDR3 DNA: TGTGCCAGCAGTCCGGGACAGGGGGCCTGGGAGCTGTTTTTT. Its translation is CASSPGQGAWELFF.

This chain uses TRBV9 with TRBJ1-4; TRBD1 aligns across 8 bases. The germline gives CDR1 SGDLS, CDR2 YYNGEE. V gave up 0 bases and J gave up 4 bases; unmatched junction bases: 2. The CDR3 is made up of 15 amino acids. CDR3 DNA sequence: TGTGCCAGCAGCGTAGGGACAGGGATTAATGAAAAACTGTTTTTT. Translation gives CASSVGTGINEKLFF.

The CDR3 sequence: CASSPDRVKAFF. The CDR3 nucleotides read TGTGCCAGCAGCCCGGACAGGGTTAAAGCTTTCTTT. V is TRBV3-1 (or the pseudogene TRBV3-2) and J is TRBJ1-1; 8 bases agree with TRBD1. The V and J ends lost 4 bases and 9 bases, in that order; junction bases with no gene match: 4. The CDR3 consists of 12 residues. CDR1 LGHDT and CDR2 YNNKEL come from the germline V gene (reference sequence).

This clone has a single count. The chain recombines TRBV29-1 with TRBJ2-1; TRBD2 agrees at 14 bases. Germline CDR1 is SQVTM and CDR2 is ANQGSEA. V lost 4 bases and J lost 7; bases outside the gene matches: 3. This CDR3 comprises 14 residues. This CDR3 is CSVAGLAGVNEQFF. CDR3 coding DNA: TGCAGCGTTGCGGGACTAGCGGGGGTTAATGAGCAGTTCTTC.

The genes are TRBV3-1 (or the pseudogene TRBV3-2) and TRBJ1-6; TRBD1 aligns across 7 bases. Germline V gives CDR1 LGHDT, CDR2 YNNKEL (reference sequence). The CDR3 has 14 residues. After removal of 4 bases from V and 9 bases from J, the junction contained 6 bases not matched to a gene. CDR3 protein: CASSPRQGFSPLHF. The CDR3 DNA is TGTGCCAGCAGCCCAAGACAGGGTTTTTCACCCCTCCACTTT.

V and J are TRBV30 and TRBJ2-7; D might be TRBD1 (5 bases). Germline V CDR1 and CDR2: GTSNPN, SVGIG (reference sequence). V dropped 0 bases and J dropped 1 base, with 10 bases sitting between them. CDR3 length: 14 residues. In nucleotides, the CDR3 is TGTGCCTGGAGTGTACTACAGGCGTCCTACGAGCAGTACTTC. As protein: CAWSVLQASYEQYF.